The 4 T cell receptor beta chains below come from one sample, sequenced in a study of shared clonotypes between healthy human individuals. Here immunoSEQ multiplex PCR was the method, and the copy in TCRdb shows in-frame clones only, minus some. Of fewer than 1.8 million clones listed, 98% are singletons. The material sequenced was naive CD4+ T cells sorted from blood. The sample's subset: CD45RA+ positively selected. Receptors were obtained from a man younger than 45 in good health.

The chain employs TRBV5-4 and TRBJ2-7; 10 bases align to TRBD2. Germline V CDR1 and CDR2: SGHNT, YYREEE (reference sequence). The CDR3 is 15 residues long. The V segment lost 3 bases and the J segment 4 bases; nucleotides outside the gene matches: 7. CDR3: CASSSTSGNRYEQYF. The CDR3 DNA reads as TGTGCCAGCAGCTCTACTAGCGGGAATCGGTACGAGCAGTACTTC.

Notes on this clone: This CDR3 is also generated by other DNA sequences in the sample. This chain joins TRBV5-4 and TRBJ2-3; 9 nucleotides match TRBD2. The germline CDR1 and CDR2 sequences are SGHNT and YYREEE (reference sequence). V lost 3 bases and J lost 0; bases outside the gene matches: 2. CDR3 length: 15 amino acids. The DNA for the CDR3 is TGTGCCAGCAGCTCGACTAGCGGTAGCACAGATACGCAGTATTTT. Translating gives CASSSTSGSTDTQYF.

Here the CDR3 DNA reads TGTGCCAGCAGGGCAGGCCCAGCTTTGGGCTACACCTTC. Protein sequence: CASRAGPALGYTF. The chain has TRBV2 and TRBJ1-2; unclear D gene. Germline V lookup: CDR1 SNHLY, CDR2 FYNNEI. CDR3 size: 13 residues. V lost 6 bases and J lost 8, with 16 bases in between.

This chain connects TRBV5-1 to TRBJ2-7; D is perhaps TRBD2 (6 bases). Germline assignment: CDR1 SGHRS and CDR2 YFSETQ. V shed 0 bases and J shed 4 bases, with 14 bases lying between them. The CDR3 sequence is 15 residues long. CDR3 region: CASSLAGLAEYEQYF. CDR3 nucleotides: TGCGCCAGCAGCTTGGCCGGGTTAGCGGAGTACGAGCAGTACTTC.